This section outlines one T cell receptor (beta chain) sequence together with its context. Its target is unknown. These data are taken from a study of cytomegalovirus exposure and HLA in healthy donors. This CDR3 comprises 15 residues. V dropped 0 bases and J dropped 6; count of bases not matched to a gene: 6. Germline V gene data show CDR1 as KGHSH and CDR2 as LQKENI. Study-level points and caveats: The study assumed roughly uniform donor sequencing depth for presence/absence analyses. One cluster of highly shared sequence variants probably arose as a sequencing artifact. From TCR beta sequences, most subjects' HLA-A and HLA-B alleles were reportedly predicted accurately. In a later analysis, a genetic analysis reported fewer productive-TCR N-insertions in an Asian-associated ancestry cluster than the cohort average.

Researchers ran the PCR with 60 Vbeta and 13 Jbeta primers. TCRdb's copy holds only in-frame clones and misses some; the assay was immunoSEQ multiplex PCR. There are under 250,000 clones in the sample; roughly 73% occur only once, and about 0.5% lies in the top ten. The genes are TRBV18 and TRBJ1-2, with TRBD1 matching over 8 bases. The source is a boy between 5 and 17 years old in good health and CMV-seronegative. The specimen was PBMCs. Here the CDR3 reads CASSPPGQGANGYTF. As DNA, the CDR3 is TGTGCCAGCTCACCACCAGGTCAGGGGGCAAATGGCTACACCTTC.